Presented here are 13 T cell receptor beta chains from one specimen sequenced in a study of OX40 agonist ivuxolimab in advanced cancers. The assay was immunoSEQ multiplex PCR, and TCRdb's table has in-frame clones only and misses some. This sample has 12,000 to 15,000 clones; more than 70% occur once, and the top ten carry less than 40%. Sequencing was performed on CD4+ or CD8+ T cells sorted from blood, taken in a trial of the OX40 agonist ivuxolimab. Receptor source: an adult with an advanced solid tumor such as melanoma, head and neck, liver or kidney cancer.

This clone has only a few counts. V and J are TRBV6-4 and TRBJ2-3; 9 nucleotides match TRBD2. The junction had 6 bases not matched to a gene; V was cut back by 6 bases and J by 5 bases. CDR1 MRHNA and CDR2 SNTAGT come from the germline V gene. This CDR3 region has 14 residues. The CDR3, as DNA: TGTGCCAGCAGCAAAGCGGGAGGTCTAGATACGCAGTATTTT. It codes for CASSKAGGLDTQYF.

This clone was counted only a few times. The chain joins TRBV7-8 to TRBJ2-1; D possibly corresponds to TRBD1 (6 bases). The V end was cut by 1 base, the J end by 3 bases, with 13 bases between. CDR1 is SGHVS, CDR2 FQNEAQ, per germline. The CDR3 covers 16 residues. This CDR3 reads CASSLEAGADYNEQFF. CDR3 sequence (DNA): TGTGCCAGCAGCTTAGAGGCAGGGGCAGACTACAATGAGCAGTTCTTC.

This clone was counted a single time. The chain combines TRBV5-1 with TRBJ2-7; D unclear. The CDR3 loop spans 12 amino acids. Between the trimmed V and J ends, which lost 3 bases and 3 bases, there was a span of 7 bases. The V gene's germline CDR1 is SGHRS and CDR2 YFSETQ. CDR3 DNA: TGCGCCAGCAGCTCGACGGTCTACGAGCAGTACTTC. Encoded protein: CASSSTVYEQYF.

The chain links TRBV5-6 to TRBJ1-2; unclear D gene. CDR1 is SGHDT, CDR2 YYEEEE, per germline. Deletions cut 1 base from V and 8 bases from J, with 18 bases between. This CDR3 contains 15 residues. CDR3 in DNA: TGTGCCAGCAGCTTGCTAAGAGGGCCCCTTACGGGCTACACCTTC. Amino acid sequence: CASSLLRGPLTGYTF.

V gene TRBV7-9 combines with J gene TRBJ2-3, with a possible D match to TRBD2 (6 bases). The CDR3 runs 17 residues. Deletions cut 2 bases from V and 5 bases from J, with 20 bases between. Per the germline V gene, CDR1 is SEHNR and CDR2 is FQNEAQ (reference sequence). The CDR3 region is CASSLLDDSLGGDTQYF. The CDR3 nucleotides read TGTGCCAGCAGCTTACTCGATGACAGCCTGGGAGGAGATACGCAGTATTTT.

This clone has a handful of counts. This rearrangement joins TRBV4-3 to TRBJ2-2, with 7 bases that match TRBD2. The CDR3 spans 18 residues. Germline values: CDR1 LGHNA, CDR2 YSLEER. Germline trimming cut 3 bases from V and 6 bases from J; bases unmatched to any gene: 16. Here the CDR3 reads CASSQPLGVAGLAGELFF. DNA of the CDR3: TGCGCCAGCAGCCAGCCCCTCGGGGTAGCGGGTTTGGCCGGGGAGCTGTTTTTT.

The J gene is TRBJ2-1, the V gene TRBV25-1; D is tentatively TRBD1 or TRBD2 (6 bases each). The ends were cut back, 3 bases at V and 4 bases at J, with 16 bases in the middle. Germline V lookup: CDR1 MGHDK, CDR2 SYGVNS. The CDR3 extends over 16 amino acids. This chain's CDR3 is CASSDPRGGRYNEQFF. DNA for the CDR3: TGTGCCAGCAGTGACCCCCGAGGGGGGCGTTACAATGAGCAGTTCTTC.

V and J are TRBV5-1 and TRBJ2-3; D is unclear. V was clipped by 1 base and J by 6 bases, with 9 bases between them. Germline V gene data show CDR1 as SGHRS and CDR2 as YFSETQ. This CDR3 contains 13 residues. CDR3 DNA sequence: TGCGCCAGCAGCTTGAAGATCGGGGATACGCAGTATTTT. Translated: CASSLKIGDTQYF.

V usage is TRBV6-5 and J usage is TRBJ2-7, with D possibly TRBD2 on 6 matching bases. This CDR3 is 12 amino acids long. CDR1 MNHEY and CDR2 SVGAGI come from the germline V gene. The germline V and J ends were trimmed by 2 bases and 7 bases, with 9 bases remaining between them. The CDR3 protein is CASSYAAGEQYF. The CDR3 DNA is TGTGCCAGCAGTTACGCGGCGGGGGAGCAGTACTTC.

This chain joins TRBV7-3 and TRBJ2-3; unclear D gene. The germline CDR1 and CDR2 sequences are SGHTA and FQGTGA. The CDR3 consists of 13 residues. V shed 2 bases and J shed 5 bases, with 8 bases lying between them. In nucleotides, the CDR3 is TGTGCCAGCAGCTTAGAGGTCCAAGATACGCAGTATTTT. Protein: CASSLEVQDTQYF.

Here the CDR3 reads CASSQDDQGSFGTDTQYF. For the CDR3, the DNA is TGCGCCAGCAGCCAAGATGATCAGGGATCCTTCGGCACAGATACGCAGTATTTT. The rearrangement joins TRBV4-3 to TRBJ2-3, with D possibly being TRBD1 (5 bases). The CDR3 totals 18 residues. Trimming cost V 0 bases and J 1 base, with 17 bases left between them. CDR1 is LGHNA and CDR2 is YSLEER in the germline V gene.

In its sample, this clone was seen a few times. The CDR3 spells CASSDIPLNEQFF. The CDR3 DNA sequence: TGTGCCAGTAGTGACATCCCCTTGAATGAGCAGTTCTTC. The chain carries TRBV19 and TRBJ2-1, with unresolved D. Germline V lookup: CDR1 LNHDA, CDR2 SQIVND (reference sequence). This CDR3 is built from 13 residues. Between the trimmed V and J ends, which lost 5 bases and 7 bases, there was a span of 12 bases.

This clone was seen just once. The J gene is TRBJ2-1, the V gene TRBV30; 8 positions agree with TRBD2. Per the germline V gene, CDR1 is GTSNPN and CDR2 is SVGIG (reference sequence). The V and J ends lost 3 bases and 4 bases, in that order; junction bases with no gene match: 11. The CDR3 runs to 16 residues. CDR3 protein: CAWRVSYAGGYNEQFF. For the CDR3, the DNA is TGTGCCTGGAGGGTCAGCTATGCGGGAGGTTACAATGAGCAGTTCTTC.